This T cell receptor beta chain stems from a study of T-cell memory formation after mild COVID-19. V was clipped by 2 bases and J by 1 base; unmatched bases: 1. Germline CDR1 is MNHEY and CDR2 is SVGAGI. The CDR3 length is 15 residues. Via MiXCR, TCRdb re-called the 5' RACE reads, giving one row per CDR3 protein. The table shows some 290,000 distinct CDR3 sequences, with 15% to 20% occurring only once. In its sample, this clonotype was seen a few times. The source material was PBMCs or a T cell subset sorted from them (not recorded which). The origin of this receptor is a young man who had mild COVID-19 (a few samples of this study predate the infection). Cell type and time point are not known. This chain uses TRBV6-5 with TRBJ2-7, with TRBD2 identical over 11 bases. The CDR3 loop is CASSYIAGGSYEQYF. The CDR3 nucleotides are TGTGCCAGCAGTTACATAGCGGGGGGGTCCTACGAGCAGTACTTC.